Listed below are T cell receptor beta chains from one sample, sequenced in a study of cytomegalovirus exposure and HLA in healthy donors. This table comes from immunoSEQ multiplex PCR, and its TCRdb copy is limited to in-frame clones, with some not included. The table shows a few hundred thousand clones, with about 77% occurring only once. The sample comprised PBMCs. These receptors all stem from a woman aged 25 to 45 in good health and CMV-seronegative. CDR3s include the opening cysteine and the closing phenylalanine or tryptophan. The order of the fields is V gene, D gene, J gene, clone size, CDR3 DNA, CDR3 protein. D genes are given only for firm matches. The listing skips clone size in some rows; elsewhere it reads once, few, many or a size class.

TRBV7-2	-	TRBJ2-5	-	TGTGCCAGCAGCTTAAACAGGGTACTACCCGAAGAGACCCAGTACTTC	CASSLNRVLPEETQYF
TRBV23-1	TRBD2	TRBJ2-7	few	TGCGCCAGCAGTCAATCGATTCCCGGGACCACGGGGGGGGATGGCTACGAGCAGTACTTC	CASSQSIPGTTGGDGYEQYF
TRBV6-1	-	TRBJ2-7	-	TGTGCCAGCAGGGGGGACTTCCCGATAGGGGAGCAGTACTTC	CASRGDFPIGEQYF
TRBV6-5	TRBD2	TRBJ2-1	-	TGTGCCAGCAGTTATGGTCTAGCGGCCTACAATGAGCAGTTCTTC	CASSYGLAAYNEQFF
TRBV30	TRBD1	TRBJ2-6	-	TGTGCCTGGAGTGCCAGGGGGTCCGGGGCCAACGTCCTGACTTTC	CAWSARGSGANVLTF
TRBV19	-	TRBJ2-1	-	TGTGCCAGTACTCGACTAGGTTCGGTTGAGCAGTTCTTC	CASTRLGSVEQFF
TRBV7-8	TRBD1	TRBJ2-1	-	TGTGCCAGCAGCTGGGGACAGGGATACAATGAGCAGTTCTTC	CASSWGQGYNEQFF
TRBV15	TRBD2	TRBJ2-7	-	TGTGCCACCAGCAGAGCCCAGTGGAGGGGAGGGGTTGAAAACGAGCAGTACTTC	CATSRAQWRGGVENEQYF
TRBV29-1	-	TRBJ2-5	-	TGCAGCGGATCCGGGCCAGTGACTAAAGAGACCCAGTACTTC	CSGSGPVTKETQYF
TRBV4-1	-	TRBJ2-5	-	TGCGCCAGCAGCCAAGAAGTCAGGGGAGAGACCCAGTACTTC	CASSQEVRGETQYF
TRBV2	TRBD1	TRBJ2-3	-	TGTGCCAGCAGAAGGGAACAGGGGGCTCATACGCAGTATTTT	CASRREQGAHTQYF
TRBV6-5	-	TRBJ2-2	-	TGTGCCAGCAGTTACCCCCGGCAGGGCGGAACCGGGGAGCTGTTTTTT	CASSYPRQGGTGELFF
TRBV10-3	TRBD2	TRBJ2-2	once	TGTGCCATCAGTGAGGCGACTAGCGCCGAGGCGGAGCTGTTTTTT	CAISEATSAEAELFF
TRBV29-1	-	TRBJ2-7	few	TGCAGCGTTGAAGATCAGTCTAGCAGAGGATCCTACGAGCAGTACTTC	CSVEDQSSRGSYEQYF
TRBV19	-	TRBJ2-1	-	TGTGCCAGTAGTATGGGGGGGGACATTCTCAATGAGCAGTTCTTC	CASSMGGDILNEQFF
TRBV11-2	TRBD1	TRBJ1-2	-	TGTGCCAGCAAACCGGGACAGGGGTACTATGGCTACACCTTC	CASKPGQGYYGYTF
TRBV27	TRBD1	TRBJ1-5	-	TGTGCCAGCCGACAGGGGTTTAGCAATCAGCCCCAGCATTTT	CASRQGFSNQPQHF
TRBV19	TRBD2	TRBJ2-1	-	TGTGCCTCCACCCGACTAGCGGGAGGTGTTGAGCAGTTCTTC	CASTRLAGGVEQFF
TRBV14	TRBD1	TRBJ2-1	-	TGTGCCAGCAGCCCCCCAGGGACAGTTTACAATGAGCAGTTCTTC	CASSPPGTVYNEQFF
TRBV25-1	-	TRBJ2-1	once	TGTGCCAGCAGTGAAGCCGGCTACAATGAGCAGTTCTTC	CASSEAGYNEQFF
TRBV2	-	TRBJ2-7	once	TGTGCCAGCAGCTCGGGCCCCGGGGTCGAGCAGTACTTC	CASSSGPGVEQYF
TRBV28	-	TRBJ1-1	few	TGTGCCAGCAGACCCACAGGGATGAACACTGAAGCTTTCTTT	CASRPTGMNTEAFF
TRBV7-9	-	TRBJ1-2	-	TGTGCCAGCAGGAACAGGGATGGCTACCCCTTC	CASRNRDGYPF
TRBV28	-	TRBJ1-2	-	TGTGCCAGCAGTGCTTCCTTCAGGGGTAACTATGGCTACACCTTC	CASSASFRGNYGYTF
TRBV6-5	-	TRBJ2-7	-	TGTGCCAGCAGTTACTCGTTCGGTCGAAGCCACGAGCAGTACTTC	CASSYSFGRSHEQYF
TRBV5-1	-	TRBJ2-5	-	TGCGCCAGCAGCCTAGGGACTTCCGACCCCCGGGGGTGGGAGACCCAGTACTTC	CASSLGTSDPRGWETQYF
TRBV7-8	-	TRBJ2-3	-	TGTGCCAGCAGCTTAGGTTGGGAGCGGATGAGGACAGATACGCAGTATTTT	CASSLGWERMRTDTQYF
TRBV6-1	-	TRBJ1-4	few	TGTGCCAGCGAAACCGGACGAGGGCATCGACAACTGTTTTTT	CASETGRGHRQLFF
TRBV9	TRBD1	TRBJ1-1	-	TGTGCCAGCAGCGTATCTCCGGGACAGGGAAGACCTGAAGCTTTCTTT	CASSVSPGQGRPEAFF
TRBV6-4	TRBD2	TRBJ2-7	-	TGTGCCAGCAGTGCGACTAGCGGTTCCTACGAGCAGTACTTC	CASSATSGSYEQYF
TRBV29-1	-	TRBJ1-1	-	TGCAGCGTTGAAGATCACGGGGGGTTTGACACTGAGGCTTTCTTT	CSVEDHGGFDTEAFF
TRBV2	-	TRBJ1-2	-	TGTGCCAGCAGGGAGGGCGTGTTTCGGGGCTACCCCTTC	CASREGVFRGYPF
TRBV6-5	-	TRBJ1-2	-	TGTGCCAGCAGTTACAACAGGGAGTGCGGCTACACCTTC	CASSYNRECGYTF
TRBV2	-	TRBJ1-1	-	TGTGCCAGCAAGCGTCTCTCAGAGAACACTGAAGCTTTCTTT	CASKRLSENTEAFF
TRBV12-5	-	TRBJ1-2	-	TGTGCTAGTGGTTCCATCCCCTCGCGATCCTATGGCTACACCTTC	CASGSIPSRSYGYTF
TRBV27	-	TRBJ2-3	-	TGTGCCAGCAGTTTAGGAGTCATGTTTGCGGACACTCCTAGCACAGATACGCAGTATTTT	CASSLGVMFADTPSTDTQYF
TRBV5-4	-	TRBJ2-1	-	TGTGCCAGTTGGGCAGGGGTGATGGAATATGACAATGAGCAGTTCTTC	CASWAGVMEYDNEQFF
TRBV6-1	-	TRBJ1-5	-	TGTGCCAGCAGTTGGTCGGGGGATAATCAGCCCCAGCATTTT	CASSWSGDNQPQHF
TRBV19	TRBD2	TRBJ2-1	once	TGTGCCAGTAGCCTCGCTCTCTCGGGACTAGTCATGTATCCCGAGTTCTTC	CASSLALSGLVMYPEFF
TRBV4-2	TRBD1	TRBJ1-2	-	TGTGCCAGCAGCCTCGGAGGTCCCCGTGACAGGGACTATGGCTACACCTTC	CASSLGGPRDRDYGYTF
TRBV25-1	TRBD2	TRBJ2-2	few	TGTGCCAGCAGTCCACCTCTAGCGGGAGATTTGACCGGGGAGCTGTTTTTT	CASSPPLAGDLTGELFF
TRBV18	TRBD1	TRBJ1-4	-	TGTGCCAGCTCACCTAGGAGGGGGCGCGTCAATGAAAAACTGTTTTTT	CASSPRRGRVNEKLFF
TRBV28	-	TRBJ2-5	-	TGTGCCAGCACCCTAGGCCAGTTGGGAGAGACCCAGTACTTC	CASTLGQLGETQYF
TRBV13	-	TRBJ2-2	-	TGTGCCAGCAGCTCAAAGGGGATTTGGCGAGGGGAGCTGTTTTTT	CASSSKGIWRGELFF
TRBV28	-	TRBJ1-1	-	TGTGCCAGCCAGGGTATCACTGAAGCTTTCTTT	CASQGITEAFF
TRBV7-9	-	TRBJ1-2	-	TGTGCCAGCAGCGTTACAGGGTTTAAGTATCATGGCTACACCTTC	CASSVTGFKYHGYTF